These 30 T cell receptor beta chains were all obtained from the same sample, sequenced in a study of patients and donors after allogeneic stem cell transplantation (dated by TCRdb to 2019 to 2021). The library was obtained by RT-PCR. Sequencing used a NextSeq 550. The public sequencing data were trimmed at Q25 with fastp and processed into clonotypes with MiXCR by TCRdb, which kept only in-frame beta chains. All rows with the same CDR3 protein become a single entry with the most common DNA and genes. This sample gives roughly 250,000 distinct CDR3 sequences in total; 13% to 15% of them show up just once. The ten largest account for 11% of the sample. Sequenced input: blood, either unsorted or a sorted T cell fraction (not recorded which). The receptors were sampled from a human donor who was either an allogeneic HSCT recipient or a stem cell or donor lymphocyte infusion donor (not recorded which). It is not recorded whose cells these are; they may come from a transplant donor.

This chain connects TRBV5-1 to TRBJ2-3; D is perhaps TRBD1 or TRBD2 (5 bases each). CDR3 length equals 17 residues. Germline V lookup: CDR1 SGHRS, CDR2 YFSETQ. V lost 3 bases, J lost 1 base, and 18 bases lay in between. The CDR3 protein is CASSSGWGSTRTDTQYF. In DNA, the CDR3 is TGCGCCAGCAGCTCCGGGTGGGGGTCGACCCGCACAGATACGCAGTATTTT. The variable domain in full, completed from reference TRBV5-1 and TRBJ2-3, reads KAGVTQTPRYLIKTRGQQVTLSCSPISGHRSVSWYQQTPGQGLQFLFEYFSETQRNKGNFPGRFSGRQFSNSRSEMNVSTLELGDSALYLCASSSGWGSTRTDTQYFGPGTRLTVL.

The J gene is TRBJ2-3, the V gene TRBV7-3; maybe TRBD1 (6 bases). The V end lost 5 bases, the J end lost 2 bases, and 14 bases lay between the germline ends. Germline V gives CDR1 SGHTA, CDR2 FQGTGA. The CDR3 is made up of 15 amino acids. The CDR3 region is CASSATGTFTDTQYF. The CDR3 DNA is TGTGCCAGCAGCGCTACCGGGACATTCACAGATACGCAGTATTTT.

Ten or more counts support this clonotype. This chain uses TRBV2 with TRBJ1-5; no reliable D call. Trimming stripped 3 bases from V and 6 bases from J, with 12 bases between. The length of the CDR3 is 14 residues. Germline V gene sequence: CDR1 SNHLY, CDR2 FYNNEI. The CDR3 DNA reads as TGTGCCAGCAGTGACCCCGTGGGGATTCAGCCCCAGCATTTT. This encodes CASSDPVGIQPQHF.

CDR3 coding DNA: TGCAGTGCTAGAGTACCGGTTGGGGTCGGTGGCTACACCTTC. It is translated as CSARVPVGVGGYTF. This chain links TRBV20-1 with TRBJ1-2; no clear D gene. Trimming shortened V by 1 base and J by 7 bases, and 16 bases separated the two germline ends. The germline V gene has CDR1 DFQATT and CDR2 SNEGSKA (reference sequence). The CDR3 totals 14 residues.

This clonotype was seen only a few times. This chain links TRBV6-5 with TRBJ1-2; no reliable D call. The CDR3 runs 11 residues. Trimming pared 8 bases from V and 7 bases from J, leaving 11 bases between. Germline V gene lookup returns CDR1 MNHEY and CDR2 SVGAGI. This chain's CDR3 is CASGVLFGYTF. CDR3 in DNA: TGTGCCAGCGGGGTTCTCTTTGGCTACACCTTC.

This chain connects TRBV19 to TRBJ1-4; no firm D call. Trimming took off 3 bases at V and 0 bases at J, with 11 bases between the two ends. CDR3 size: 16 residues. Per the germline V gene, CDR1 is LNHDA and CDR2 is SQIVND (reference sequence). CDR3 in amino acids: CASSIADNPTNEKLFF. In DNA, the CDR3 is TGTGCCAGTAGTATCGCCGACAACCCAACTAATGAAAAACTGTTTTTT.

The CDR3 region is CAWSKGFGGDYGYTF. The CDR3, as DNA: TGTGCCTGGAGTAAGGGATTCGGAGGGGACTATGGCTACACCTTC. This chain joins TRBV30 and TRBJ1-2; D possibly corresponds to TRBD1 (5 bases). Trimming stripped 2 bases from V and 3 bases from J, with 16 bases between. The CDR3 spans 15 residues. Germline CDR1 is GTSNPN and CDR2 is SVGIG (reference sequence). The variable domain in full, with the rest retrieved from reference TRBV30 and TRBJ1-2, is SQTIHQWPATLVQPVGSPLSLECTVEGTSNPNLYWYRQAAGRGLQLLFYSVGIGQISSEVPQNLSASRPQDRQFILSSKKLLLSDSGFYLCAWSKGFGGDYGYTFGSGTRLTVV.

Many counts were recorded for this clonotype. J is TRBJ2-3 and V is TRBV27; D uncertain. Trimming removed 2 bases from V and 2 bases from J, with 14 bases in between. Germline V gene lookup returns CDR1 MNHEY and CDR2 SMNVEV (reference sequence). The CDR3 extends over 16 amino acids. The DNA for the CDR3 is TGTGCCAGCAGTTTAATCGTGAGCGCGAACACAGATACGCAGTATTTT. This translates into CASSLIVSANTDTQYF.

This clonotype was observed a few times. V usage is TRBV29-1 and J usage is TRBJ2-1; 13 bases agree with TRBD2. There are 14 residues in the CDR3. Germline loops: CDR1 SQVTM, CDR2 ANQGSEA. V lost 7 bases to trimming and J lost 8 bases; unmatched junction nucleotides: 8. CDR3: CSAATSGGAHEQFF. The CDR3 nucleotides read TGCAGCGCAGCAACTAGCGGGGGGGCCCATGAGCAGTTCTTC.

This rearrangement joins TRBV12-3 or TRBV12-4 to TRBJ2-5; TRBD1 is a possible D gene (7 bases). This CDR3 contains 16 residues. The V and J ends lost 3 bases and 5 bases respectively, with 19 bases between them. CDR3 coding DNA: TGTGCCAGCAGTTTGGGTATCAGGGGGGCCTTGGAGACCCAGTACTTC. Encoded protein: CASSLGIRGALETQYF.

In this sample, this clonotype turned up a few times. The chain recombines TRBV6-2 or TRBV6-3 with TRBJ2-1, with D perhaps TRBD2 (5 bases). CDR1 MNHEY and CDR2 SVGEGT come from the germline V gene. The CDR3 covers 16 residues. Trimming removed 7 bases at V and 2 bases at J, with 18 bases between. The CDR3 sequence is CASTPKGRRTYNEQFF. DNA of the CDR3: TGTGCCAGCACCCCGAAAGGGAGAAGGACCTACAATGAGCAGTTCTTC.

This clonotype was detected ten times or more. This chain joins TRBV12-3 or TRBV12-4 and TRBJ2-1, with 7 bases that match TRBD2. With 2 bases clipped from V and 7 bases from J, the junction kept 11 bases outside the gene matches. The CDR3 has 16 residues. The CDR3 sequence: CASSLNSGGSRNEQFF. The CDR3 bases are TGTGCCAGCAGTTTAAACTCGGGCGGGAGTAGGAATGAGCAGTTCTTC.

This sequence joins TRBV9 and TRBJ2-1; 7 bases match TRBD2. J gave up 1 base and V 3 bases, and 7 bases lay outside the gene matches. This CDR3 comprises 16 residues. The germline V gene encodes CDR1 SGDLS and CDR2 YYNGEE. The CDR3 region is CASSALPRESYNEQFF. DNA for the CDR3: TGTGCCAGCAGCGCCCTCCCGCGGGAGTCCTACAATGAGCAGTTCTTC.

This clonotype was seen a few times. This chain joins TRBV6-8 and TRBJ2-3, with D perhaps assigned TRBD1 or TRBD2 (6 bases each). This CDR3 comprises 16 residues. V lost 1 base and J lost 1, with 12 bases in between. Germline V gene sequence: CDR1 MNHGY, CDR2 SAAAGT. DNA for the CDR3: TGTGCCAGCAGTTACTTTGGGGGGCCCGGCACAGATACGCAGTATTTT. Encoded protein: CASSYFGGPGTDTQYF.

This clonotype was seen more than once but under ten times. The genes are TRBV29-1 and TRBJ1-4; a weak D match, TRBD1 (6 bases). Trimming cost V 7 bases and J 0 bases, with 21 bases left between them. The CDR3 runs 17 residues. The V gene's germline CDR1 is SQVTM and CDR2 ANQGSEA. The CDR3 DNA reads as TGCAGCGCCACCGCAGGAGGGGGAATCGCAACTAATGAAAAACTGTTTTTT. This translates into CSATAGGGIATNEKLFF.

This clonotype was counted ten times or more. The chain combines TRBV29-1 with TRBJ1-5; D possibly corresponds to TRBD1 (6 bases). CDR3 length: 12 residues. From germline, CDR1 is SQVTM and CDR2 ANQGSEA. V was clipped by 4 bases and J by 3 bases, with 7 bases between them. This CDR3 is CSVAGVNQPQHF. The CDR3, as DNA: TGCAGCGTTGCAGGGGTCAATCAGCCCCAGCATTTT.

The rearrangement uses TRBV9 and TRBJ1-1, with a possible D match to TRBD1 (5 bases). The V gene lost 3 bases and the J gene lost 0 bases, with 15 bases spanning the gap. This CDR3 is built from 16 residues. Per the germline V gene, CDR1 is SGDLS and CDR2 is YYNGEE. The CDR3 nucleotides are TGTGCCAGCAGCGGGTCCACAGGCTCCATGAACACTGAAGCTTTCTTT. It translates to CASSGSTGSMNTEAFF.

V gene TRBV20-1 combines with J gene TRBJ2-5, with D possibly being TRBD2 (6 bases). The V end was cut by 1 base, the J end by 5 bases, with 14 bases between. CDR3 length: 14 amino acids. Germline V lookup: CDR1 DFQATT, CDR2 SNEGSKA (reference sequence). The DNA of the CDR3 is TGCAGTGCTAGAGGGCCGACTAGTTCGGAGACCCAGTACTTC. Translating it yields CSARGPTSSETQYF.

This clonotype was observed a handful of times. This chain connects TRBV24-1 to TRBJ1-5, with a weak D call TRBD1 (5 bases). Germline V gene lookup returns CDR1 KGHDR and CDR2 SFDVKD. Trimming took off 4 bases at V and 7 bases at J, with 16 bases between the two ends. The length of the CDR3 is 15 residues. CDR3 in amino acids: CATSDSTGGTQPQHF. CDR3 DNA sequence: TGTGCCACCAGTGACTCAACGGGGGGTACGCAGCCCCAGCATTTT.

This clonotype has a count of ten or more. V usage is TRBV29-1 and J usage is TRBJ2-1; 10 bases fit TRBD2. The CDR3 covers 13 residues. The germline V gene has CDR1 SQVTM and CDR2 ANQGSEA. The chain's CDR3 is CTAGTSVWDEQFF. The CDR3 coding sequence is TGCACCGCCGGGACTAGCGTTTGGGATGAGCAGTTCTTC.

This clonotype has a count of ten or more. V is TRBV2 and J is TRBJ2-7; D is uncertain. The V gene lost 4 bases and the J gene lost 3 bases, with 13 bases spanning the gap. The CDR3 covers 14 residues. The germline gives CDR1 SNHLY, CDR2 FYNNEI. CDR3 residues: CASSGYGANYEQYF. The DNA of the CDR3 is TGTGCCAGCAGTGGATACGGAGCCAACTACGAGCAGTACTTC.

This clonotype was counted a few times. The rearrangement links TRBV28 to TRBJ2-6; D is unclear. Trimming took 8 bases from V and 0 from J, leaving 11 bases between them. This CDR3 spans 15 amino acids. Germline lookup yields CDR1 MDHEN and CDR2 SYDVKM. The CDR3: CASGSERSGANVLTF. As DNA, the CDR3 is TGTGCCAGCGGCTCAGAGCGCTCTGGGGCCAACGTCCTGACTTTC.

This clonotype showed up just a few times. The chain uses TRBV27 and TRBJ2-7; 9 nucleotides line up with TRBD1. Unmatched junction bases numbered 7, after V lost 5 bases and J lost 2 bases. Germline V gene lookup returns CDR1 MNHEY and CDR2 SMNVEV (reference sequence). The CDR3 covers 15 residues. The DNA of the CDR3 is TGTGCCAGCAGTCCTCGGACAGGGGTTCCCTACGAGCAGTACTTC. Protein product: CASSPRTGVPYEQYF.

This clonotype has more than one count but fewer than ten. Here the CDR3 DNA reads TGTGCCAGCAGCTATAACCGGGACAGGGGGAATAGAGGGACCAAAAACATTCAGTACTTC. Encoded protein: CASSYNRDRGNRGTKNIQYF. The chain is built from TRBV3-1 and TRBJ2-4; 11 bases match TRBD1. After removal of 5 bases from V and 2 bases from J, the junction contained 17 bases not matched to a gene. CDR3 size: 20 residues. Germline values: CDR1 LGHDT, CDR2 YNNKEL (reference sequence).

This clonotype was recorded many times. CDR3 sequence (DNA): TGTGCCACCAGCAGAGATACCAGTATGACTGAAGCTTTCTTT. Its protein product is CATSRDTSMTEAFF. V is TRBV15 and J is TRBJ1-1; D gene unclear. The CDR3 spans 14 residues. V lost 0 bases to trimming and J lost 5 bases, with 10 bases between them. Germline V gives CDR1 LNHNV, CDR2 YYDKDF (reference sequence).

V is TRBV4-1 and J is TRBJ1-2; D is ambiguous. This CDR3 is built from 16 residues. CDR1 MGHRA and CDR2 YSYEKL come from the germline V gene. V was trimmed by 3 bases and J by 2 bases, leaving 16 bases between them. The CDR3: CASSQPPVGENYGYTF. DNA of the CDR3: TGCGCCAGCAGCCAGCCCCCGGTGGGCGAGAACTATGGCTACACCTTC.

This clonotype has a handful of counts. This chain joins TRBV5-1 and TRBJ1-6; D is ambiguous. V was pared by 0 bases and J by 9 bases, with 10 bases between. CDR1 SGHRS and CDR2 YFSETQ come from the germline V gene. The CDR3 runs to 14 residues. Here the CDR3 DNA reads TGCGCCAGCAGCTTGGCTTCAAAACCTTCACCCCTCCACTTT. This translates into CASSLASKPSPLHF.

The chain uses TRBV6-1 and TRBJ1-3; maybe TRBD1 (6 bases). The V gene's germline CDR1 is MNHNS and CDR2 SASEGT. There are 16 residues in the CDR3. The ends were cut back, 0 bases at V and 4 bases at J, with 13 bases in the middle. The CDR3 spells CASSEALRGAGNTIYF. The CDR3 DNA follows: TGTGCCAGCAGTGAAGCGCTTCGGGGGGCCGGAAACACCATATATTTT.

The table lists this clonotype with many counts. The chain combines TRBV5-1 with TRBJ1-3; the D is unclear. The germline V gene has CDR1 SGHRS and CDR2 YFSETQ. This CDR3 spans 14 amino acids. The V gene lost 0 bases and the J gene lost 1 base, with 5 bases spanning the gap. The CDR3 sequence is CASSLEDSGNTIYF. CDR3 DNA sequence: TGCGCCAGCAGCTTGGAGGATTCTGGAAACACCATATATTTT. The full variable domain, with the rest looked up from reference TRBV5-1 and TRBJ1-3, is KAGVTQTPRYLIKTRGQQVTLSCSPISGHRSVSWYQQTPGQGLQFLFEYFSETQRNKGNFPGRFSGRQFSNSRSEMNVSTLELGDSALYLCASSLEDSGNTIYFGEGSWLTVV.

This clonotype was seen ten or more times. The CDR3 DNA follows: TGTGCCACCAGTGATAAGGGAATTGCGAACACCGGGGAGCTGTTTTTT. Amino acids: CATSDKGIANTGELFF. The chain joins TRBV24-1 to TRBJ2-2; D is ambiguous. Trimming took off 3 bases at V and 0 bases at J, with 10 bases between the two ends. Germline values: CDR1 KGHDR, CDR2 SFDVKD. This CDR3 is built from 16 residues.